This T cell receptor beta chain was recorded in a study of blood T cell repertoires in COVID-19. V lost 2 bases to trimming and J lost 0 bases; unmatched junction nucleotides: 0. The germline gives CDR1 LGHDT, CDR2 YNNKEL (reference sequence). The CDR3 length is 16 residues. Assay used: immunoSEQ multiplex PCR; TCRdb lists only in-frame clones, some missing. Here the sample spans approximately 120,000 clones, 81% being singletons. Source material: peripheral blood. The chain combines TRBV3-1 (or the pseudogene TRBV3-2) with TRBJ2-6; 8 bases line up with TRBD2. The source is a man aged 25 to 40 with COVID-19, enrolled during active disease. This chain's CDR3 is CASSQLAGSGANVLTF. The CDR3 nucleotides are TGTGCCAGCAGCCAACTAGCGGGCTCTGGGGCCAACGTCCTGACTTTC.